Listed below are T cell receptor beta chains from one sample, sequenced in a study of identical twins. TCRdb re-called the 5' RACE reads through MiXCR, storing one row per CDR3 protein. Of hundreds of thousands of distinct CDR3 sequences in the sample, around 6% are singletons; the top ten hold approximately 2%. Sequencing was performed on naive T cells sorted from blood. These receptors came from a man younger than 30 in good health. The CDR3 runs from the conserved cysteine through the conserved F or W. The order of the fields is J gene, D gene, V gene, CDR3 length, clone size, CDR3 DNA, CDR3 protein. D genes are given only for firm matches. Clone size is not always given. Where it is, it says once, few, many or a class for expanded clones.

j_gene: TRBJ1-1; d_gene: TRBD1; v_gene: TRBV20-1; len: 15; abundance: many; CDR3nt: TGCAGTGCTAGAGCTCTGGGACAGGGAGGCACTGAAGCTTTCTTT; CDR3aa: CSARALGQGGTEAFF
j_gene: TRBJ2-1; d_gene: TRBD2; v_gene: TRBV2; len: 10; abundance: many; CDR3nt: TGTGCCAGCAGTGACGGGGGGGCGTTCTTC; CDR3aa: CASSDGGAFF
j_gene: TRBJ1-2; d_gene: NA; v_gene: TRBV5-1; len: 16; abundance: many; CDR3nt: TGCGCCAGCAGCTTGGGGGGGCCCCCCTTCAACTATGGCTACACCTTC; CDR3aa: CASSLGGPPFNYGYTF
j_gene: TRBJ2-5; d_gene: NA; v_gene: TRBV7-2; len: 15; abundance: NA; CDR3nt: TGTGCCAGCAGCTTTCCGGCATGGTACCAAGAGACCCAGTACTTC; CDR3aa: CASSFPAWYQETQYF
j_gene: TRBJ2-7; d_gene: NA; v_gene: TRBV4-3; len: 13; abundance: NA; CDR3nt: TGCGCCAGCAGCCAAGGGGGTGGGGGCGAGCAGTACTTC; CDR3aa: CASSQGGGGEQYF
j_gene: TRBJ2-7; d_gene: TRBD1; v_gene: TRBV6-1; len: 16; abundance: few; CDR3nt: TGTGCCAGCTCAAAGGCAATCCGGGACAGGGAACACGAGCAGTACTTC; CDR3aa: CASSKAIRDREHEQYF
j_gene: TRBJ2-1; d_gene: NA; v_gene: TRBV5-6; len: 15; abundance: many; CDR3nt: TGTGCCAGCAGCTTGTGGGGGATCAGGGCCAATGAGCAGTTCTTC; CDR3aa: CASSLWGIRANEQFF
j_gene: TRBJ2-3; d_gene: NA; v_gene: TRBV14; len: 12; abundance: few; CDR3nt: TGTGCCAGCGGGGGATTCACAGATACGCAGTATTTT; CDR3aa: CASGGFTDTQYF
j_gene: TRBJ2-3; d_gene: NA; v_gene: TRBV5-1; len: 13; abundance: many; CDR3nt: TGCGCCAGCAGCTTGGACCCCGCAGATACGCAGTATTTT; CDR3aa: CASSLDPADTQYF
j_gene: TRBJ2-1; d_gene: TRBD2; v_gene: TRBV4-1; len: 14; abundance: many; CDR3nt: TGCGCCAGCAGCGGCCGGCGCGGGAGCGATGAGCAGTTCTTC; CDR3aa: CASSGRRGSDEQFF
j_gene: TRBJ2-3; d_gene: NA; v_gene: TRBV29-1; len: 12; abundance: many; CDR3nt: TGCAGCGCGTTGGGAACCGGGGATACGCAGTATTTT; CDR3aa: CSALGTGDTQYF
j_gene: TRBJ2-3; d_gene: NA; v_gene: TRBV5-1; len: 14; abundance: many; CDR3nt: TGCGCCAGCAAACCGGGGCTTTCCACAGATACGCAGTATTTT; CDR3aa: CASKPGLSTDTQYF
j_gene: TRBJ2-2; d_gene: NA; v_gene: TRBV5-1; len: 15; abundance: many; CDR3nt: TGCGCCAGCAGCTTGTCGGGGGTGAACACCGGGGAGCTGTTTTTT; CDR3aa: CASSLSGVNTGELFF
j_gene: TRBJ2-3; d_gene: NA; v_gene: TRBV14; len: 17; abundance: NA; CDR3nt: TGTGCCAGCAGCTCCTTCGGGCCAAGGGTTAAAACAGATACGCAGTATTTT; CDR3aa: CASSSFGPRVKTDTQYF
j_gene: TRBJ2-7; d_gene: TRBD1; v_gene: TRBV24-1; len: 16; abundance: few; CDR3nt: TGTGCCACCAGTGATCGCCGGGACAGGGGAGGCGGCGAGCAGTACTTC; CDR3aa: CATSDRRDRGGGEQYF
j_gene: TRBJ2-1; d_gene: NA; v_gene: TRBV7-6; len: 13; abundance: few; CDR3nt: TGTGCCAGCAGCTTCACGCAGGGCAATGAGCAGTTCTTC; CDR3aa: CASSFTQGNEQFF
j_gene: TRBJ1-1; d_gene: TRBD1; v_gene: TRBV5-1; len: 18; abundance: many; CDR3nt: TGCGCCAGCAGCTTGGAACCCCGGACAGGGGATCTTAACACTGAAGCTTTCTTT; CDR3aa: CASSLEPRTGDLNTEAFF
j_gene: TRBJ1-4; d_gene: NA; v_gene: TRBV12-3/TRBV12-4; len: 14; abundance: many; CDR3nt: TGTGCCAGCAGTCGGGACCTCTCGAATGAAAAACTGTTTTTT; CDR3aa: CASSRDLSNEKLFF
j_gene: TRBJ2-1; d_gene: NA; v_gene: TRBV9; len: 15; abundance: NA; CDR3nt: TGTGCCAGCAGCGAGGGGTTATTCATACTCAATGAGCAGTTCTTC; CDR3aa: CASSEGLFILNEQFF
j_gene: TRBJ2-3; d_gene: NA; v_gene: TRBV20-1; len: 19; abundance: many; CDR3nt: TGCAGTGCTAGACCCGGGCTCTTCACCCGGGTGCGTGGCACAGATACGCAGTATTTT; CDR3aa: CSARPGLFTRVRGTDTQYF
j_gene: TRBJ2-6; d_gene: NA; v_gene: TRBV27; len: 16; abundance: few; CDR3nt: TGTGCCAGCAGTCTATTGTCAGGGGATGGGGCCAACGTCCTGACTTTC; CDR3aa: CASSLLSGDGANVLTF
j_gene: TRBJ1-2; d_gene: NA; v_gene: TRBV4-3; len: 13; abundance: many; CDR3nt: TGCGCCAGCAGCCAAGACCGATGGTGGGGCTACACCTTC; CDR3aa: CASSQDRWWGYTF
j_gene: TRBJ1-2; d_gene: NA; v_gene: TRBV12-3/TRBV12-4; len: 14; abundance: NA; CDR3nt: TGTGCCAGCAGTTTGAGCCAGGGAATTTTTGGCTACACCTTC; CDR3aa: CASSLSQGIFGYTF
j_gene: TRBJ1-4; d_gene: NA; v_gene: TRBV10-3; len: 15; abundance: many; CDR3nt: TGTGCCATCAGTGAGTCGGAAGTCCGGGATGAAAAACTGTTTTTT; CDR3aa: CAISESEVRDEKLFF
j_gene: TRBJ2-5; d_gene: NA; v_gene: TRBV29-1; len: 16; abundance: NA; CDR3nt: TGCAGCGTTGAAGTTCAGACCGGGGTTTCCCAAGAGACCCAGTACTTC; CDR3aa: CSVEVQTGVSQETQYF
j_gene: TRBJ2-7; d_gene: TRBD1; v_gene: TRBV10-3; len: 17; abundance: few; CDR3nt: TGTGCCATCAGTGGGCAATCTGGACAGGGGGCCTCCTACGAGCAGTACTTC; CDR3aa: CAISGQSGQGASYEQYF
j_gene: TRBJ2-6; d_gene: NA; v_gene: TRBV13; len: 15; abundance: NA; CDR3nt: TGTGCCAGCAGTCCCGGGCGGACTGGGGCCAACGTCCTGACTTTC; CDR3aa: CASSPGRTGANVLTF
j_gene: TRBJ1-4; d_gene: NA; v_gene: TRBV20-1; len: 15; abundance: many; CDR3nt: TGCAGTGCGTACTACAGGGAGTTGGGTAATGAAAAACTGTTTTTT; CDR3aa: CSAYYRELGNEKLFF
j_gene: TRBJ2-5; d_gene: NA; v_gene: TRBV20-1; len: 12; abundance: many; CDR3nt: TGCAGTGCTTGGCAGACCCAAGAGACCCAGTACTTC; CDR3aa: CSAWQTQETQYF
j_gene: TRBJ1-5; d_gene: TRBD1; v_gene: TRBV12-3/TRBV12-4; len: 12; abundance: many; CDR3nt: TGTGCCAGCAGCGCACAGGGGACATCCCGGCATTTT; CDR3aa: CASSAQGTSRHF
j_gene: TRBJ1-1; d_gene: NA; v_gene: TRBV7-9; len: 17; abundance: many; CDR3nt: TGTGCCAGCATCATAGAGGGGAACGGGGGGGCGCGCCATCCAGCTTTCTTT; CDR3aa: CASIIEGNGGARHPAFF
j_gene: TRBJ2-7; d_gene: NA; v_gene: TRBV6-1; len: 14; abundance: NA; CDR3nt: TGTGCCAGCTGGGGGGGACAGTCAAGTTACGAGCAGTACTTC; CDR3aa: CASWGGQSSYEQYF
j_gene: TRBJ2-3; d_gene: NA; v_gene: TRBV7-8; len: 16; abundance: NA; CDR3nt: TGTGCCAGCAGCTTAGAGTTAAGGGGGGGAACAGATACGCAGTATTTT; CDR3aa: CASSLELRGGTDTQYF
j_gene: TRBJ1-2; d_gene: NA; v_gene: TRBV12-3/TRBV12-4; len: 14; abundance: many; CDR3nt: TGTGCCAGCAGTTTATCTGCAGGGATGGGTGGCTACACCTTC; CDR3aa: CASSLSAGMGGYTF
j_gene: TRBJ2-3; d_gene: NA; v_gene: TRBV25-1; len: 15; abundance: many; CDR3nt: TGTGCCAGCAGTGAGTGGGGCCTTAGCACAGATACGCAGTATTTT; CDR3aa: CASSEWGLSTDTQYF
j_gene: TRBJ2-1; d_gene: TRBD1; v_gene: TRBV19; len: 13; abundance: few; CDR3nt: TGTGCCAGCCGGGACAGGGGGCTTCCTGAGCAGTTCTTC; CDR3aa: CASRDRGLPEQFF
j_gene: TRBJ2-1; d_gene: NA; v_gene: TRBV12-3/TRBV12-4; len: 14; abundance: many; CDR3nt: TGTGCCAGCAGTTTAGAGACGACGTCCCTGGAGCAGTTCTTC; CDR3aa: CASSLETTSLEQFF
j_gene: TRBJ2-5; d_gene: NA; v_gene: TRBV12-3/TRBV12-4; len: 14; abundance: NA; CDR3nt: TGTGCCAGCAGAAAGGGGGCGGGAGGAGAGACCCAGTACTTC; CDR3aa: CASRKGAGGETQYF
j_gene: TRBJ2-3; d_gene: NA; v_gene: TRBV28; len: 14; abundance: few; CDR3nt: TGTGCCAGGGGGACGAGGGGACAACCAGATACGCAGTATTTT; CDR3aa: CARGTRGQPDTQYF
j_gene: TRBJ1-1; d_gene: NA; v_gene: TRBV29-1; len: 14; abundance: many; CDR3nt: TGCAGCGTTGATATTTTTGGCGGGAACACTGAAGCTTTCTTT; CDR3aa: CSVDIFGGNTEAFF
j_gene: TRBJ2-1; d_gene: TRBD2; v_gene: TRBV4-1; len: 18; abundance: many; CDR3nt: TGCGCCAGCAGCCAACCTCTTAGCGGGAGGGGCCTTAACAATGAGCAGTTCTTC; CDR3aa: CASSQPLSGRGLNNEQFF
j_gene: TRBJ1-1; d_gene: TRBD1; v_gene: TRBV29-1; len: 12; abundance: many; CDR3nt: TGCAGCGTTTGGACAGGGGGCACTGAAGCTTTCTTT; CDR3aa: CSVWTGGTEAFF
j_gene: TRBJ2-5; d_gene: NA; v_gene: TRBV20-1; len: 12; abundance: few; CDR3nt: TGCAGTGCTAGTTTATCGCAAGAGACCCAGTACTTC; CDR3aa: CSASLSQETQYF
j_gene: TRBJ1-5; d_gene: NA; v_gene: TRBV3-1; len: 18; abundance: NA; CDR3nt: TGTGCCAGCAGCCAAGCAAATTTGGGGCAGGGTAGCAATCAGCCCCAGCATTTT; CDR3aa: CASSQANLGQGSNQPQHF
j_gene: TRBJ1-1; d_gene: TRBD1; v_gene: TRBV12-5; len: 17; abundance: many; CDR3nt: TGTGCTAGTGGTCGAGGACAGGGGGAGGTGGGGAACACTGAAGCTTTCTTT; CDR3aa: CASGRGQGEVGNTEAFF
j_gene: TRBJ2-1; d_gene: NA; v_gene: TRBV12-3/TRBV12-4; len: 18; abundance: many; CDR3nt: TGTGCCAGCAGTTTAGTAGGGCCAGGGAGAGGGTACTACAATGAGCAGTTCTTC; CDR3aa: CASSLVGPGRGYYNEQFF
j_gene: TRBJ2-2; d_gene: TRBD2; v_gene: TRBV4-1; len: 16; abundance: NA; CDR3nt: TGCGCCAGCAGCCATCTTTTTAGCGGGAGGGCCGGGGAGCTGTTTTTT; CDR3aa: CASSHLFSGRAGELFF
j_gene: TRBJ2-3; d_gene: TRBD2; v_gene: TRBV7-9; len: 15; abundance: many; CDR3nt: TGTGCCAGCAGCTCTCTAGCGGGAGGAGGAGATACGCAGTATTTT; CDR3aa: CASSSLAGGGDTQYF
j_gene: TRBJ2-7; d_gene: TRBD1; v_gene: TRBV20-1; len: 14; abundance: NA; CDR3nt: TGCAGTGCTAGAGATTCACAGGGGGTCTACGAGCAGTACTTC; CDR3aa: CSARDSQGVYEQYF
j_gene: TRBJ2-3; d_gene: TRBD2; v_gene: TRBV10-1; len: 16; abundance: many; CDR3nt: TGCGCCAGCAGTCAACCGGGACTAGCAGTGGGAGATACGCAGTATTTT; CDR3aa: CASSQPGLAVGDTQYF
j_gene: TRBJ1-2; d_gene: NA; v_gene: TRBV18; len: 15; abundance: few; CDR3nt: TGTGCCAGCTCACCCACCGGGGAAGCTAACTATGGCTACACCTTC; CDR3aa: CASSPTGEANYGYTF
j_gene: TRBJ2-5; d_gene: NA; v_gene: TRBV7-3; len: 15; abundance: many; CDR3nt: TGTGCCAGCAGCTTAGGGAGCGGAGTACAAGAGACCCAGTACTTC; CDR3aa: CASSLGSGVQETQYF
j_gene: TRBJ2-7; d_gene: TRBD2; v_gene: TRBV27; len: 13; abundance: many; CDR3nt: TGTGCCAGCAGTGATTACACTAGCGGAGAGCAGTACTTC; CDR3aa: CASSDYTSGEQYF
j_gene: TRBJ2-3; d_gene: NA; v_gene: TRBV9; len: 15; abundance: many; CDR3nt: TGTGCCAGCAGCGTTCGAGGCGGGAGCACAGATACGCAGTATTTT; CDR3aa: CASSVRGGSTDTQYF